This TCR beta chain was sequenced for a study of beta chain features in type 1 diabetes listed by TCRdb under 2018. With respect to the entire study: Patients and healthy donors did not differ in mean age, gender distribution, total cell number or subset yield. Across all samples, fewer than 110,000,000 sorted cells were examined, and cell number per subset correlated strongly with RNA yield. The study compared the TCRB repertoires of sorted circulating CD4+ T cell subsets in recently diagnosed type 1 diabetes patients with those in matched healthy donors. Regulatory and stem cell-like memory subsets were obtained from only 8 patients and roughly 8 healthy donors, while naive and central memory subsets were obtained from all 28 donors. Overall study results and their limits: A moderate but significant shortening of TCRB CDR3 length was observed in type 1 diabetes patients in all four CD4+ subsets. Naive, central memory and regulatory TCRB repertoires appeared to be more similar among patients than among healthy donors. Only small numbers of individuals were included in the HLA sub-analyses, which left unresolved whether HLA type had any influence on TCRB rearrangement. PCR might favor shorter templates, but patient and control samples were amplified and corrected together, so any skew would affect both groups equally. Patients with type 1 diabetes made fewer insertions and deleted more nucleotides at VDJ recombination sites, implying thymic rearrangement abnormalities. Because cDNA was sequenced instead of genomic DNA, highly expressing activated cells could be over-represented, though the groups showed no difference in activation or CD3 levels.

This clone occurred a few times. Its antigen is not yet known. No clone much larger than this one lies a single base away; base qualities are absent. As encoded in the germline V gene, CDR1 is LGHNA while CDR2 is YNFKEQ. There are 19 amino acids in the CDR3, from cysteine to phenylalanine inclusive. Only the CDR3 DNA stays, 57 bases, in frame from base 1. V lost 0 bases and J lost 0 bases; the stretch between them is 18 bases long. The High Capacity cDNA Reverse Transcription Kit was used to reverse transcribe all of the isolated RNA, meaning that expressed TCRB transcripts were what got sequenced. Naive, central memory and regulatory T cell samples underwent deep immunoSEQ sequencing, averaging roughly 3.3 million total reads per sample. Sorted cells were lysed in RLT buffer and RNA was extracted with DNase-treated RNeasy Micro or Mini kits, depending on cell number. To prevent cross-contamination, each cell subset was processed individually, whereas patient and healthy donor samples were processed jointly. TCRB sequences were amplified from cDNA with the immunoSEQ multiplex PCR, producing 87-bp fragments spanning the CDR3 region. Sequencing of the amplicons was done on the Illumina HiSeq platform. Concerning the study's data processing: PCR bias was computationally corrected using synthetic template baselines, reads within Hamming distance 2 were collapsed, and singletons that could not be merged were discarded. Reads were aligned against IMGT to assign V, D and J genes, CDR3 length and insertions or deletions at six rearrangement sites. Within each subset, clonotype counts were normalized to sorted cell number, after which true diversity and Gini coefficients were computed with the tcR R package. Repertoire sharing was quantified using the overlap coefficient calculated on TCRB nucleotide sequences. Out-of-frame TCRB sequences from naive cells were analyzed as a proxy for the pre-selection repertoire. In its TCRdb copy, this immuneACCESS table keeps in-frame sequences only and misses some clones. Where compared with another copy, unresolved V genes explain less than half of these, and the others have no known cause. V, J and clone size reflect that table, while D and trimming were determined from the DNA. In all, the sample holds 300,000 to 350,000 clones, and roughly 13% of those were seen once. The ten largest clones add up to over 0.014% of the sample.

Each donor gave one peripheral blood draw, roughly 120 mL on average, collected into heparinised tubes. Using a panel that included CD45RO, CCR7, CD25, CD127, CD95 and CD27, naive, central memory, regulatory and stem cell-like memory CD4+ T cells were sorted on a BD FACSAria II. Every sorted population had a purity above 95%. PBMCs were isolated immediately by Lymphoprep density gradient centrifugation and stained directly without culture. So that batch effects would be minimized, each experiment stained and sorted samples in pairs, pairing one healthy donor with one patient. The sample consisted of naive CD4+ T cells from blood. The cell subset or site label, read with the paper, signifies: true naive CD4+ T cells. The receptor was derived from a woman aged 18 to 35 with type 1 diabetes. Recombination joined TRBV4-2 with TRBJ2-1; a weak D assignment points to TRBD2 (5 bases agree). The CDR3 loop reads CASSQEGIHGAASYNEQFF. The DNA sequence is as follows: TGTGCCAGCAGCCAAGAGGGAATTCATGGAGCGGCCTCCTACAATGAGCAGTTCTTC.